The 18 T cell receptor beta chains listed next were all sequenced from one sample in a study of shared clonotypes between healthy human individuals. Produced via immunoSEQ multiplex PCR; TCRdb's table is partial and in-frame only. The table lists hundreds of thousands of clones, 80% to 95% of them singletons. Only CD45RO-negative cells positively selected for CCR7 counted as naive CD8 cells, so terminally differentiated effector memory CD45RA+ cells were excluded. Material: naive CD8+ T cells sorted from blood. The receptors come from a man aged 25-45 years in good health.

CDR3 bases: TGTGCCAGCAGTTTAGTGACAGGGGTGTCCATAACTGAAGCTTTCTTT. It encodes CASSLVTGVSITEAFF. The chain employs TRBV28 and TRBJ1-1; 8 bases are a match to TRBD1. J was trimmed by 5 bases and V by 2 bases; bases with no gene match: 10. The CDR3 extends over 16 amino acids. Per germline, CDR1 MDHEN and CDR2 SYDVKM.

The genes are TRBV11-1 and TRBJ2-7; D remains ambiguous. CDR1 is SGHAT, CDR2 FQDESV, per germline (reference sequence). V was clipped by 5 bases and J by 2 bases, with 4 bases between them. The CDR3 runs 11 residues. The CDR3 is CASSAAYEQYF. The CDR3 DNA follows: TGTGCCAGCAGCGCAGCCTACGAGCAGTACTTC. The entire variable domain, with the rest obtained from reference TRBV11-1 and TRBJ2-7, is as follows: EAEVAQSPRYKITEKSQAVAFWCDPISGHATLYWYRQILGQGPELLVQFQDESVVDDSQLPKDRFSAERLKGVDSTLKIQPAELGDSAMYLCASSAAYEQYFGPGTRLTVT.

The chain has TRBV7-2 and TRBJ2-7; D is possibly TRBD1 or TRBD2 (5 bases each). CDR1 SGHTA and CDR2 FQGNSA come from the germline V gene. The ends were cut back, 1 base at V and 3 bases at J, with 10 bases in the middle. The CDR3 extends over 14 amino acids. The CDR3 sequence is CASSLVGPHYEQYF. The CDR3 nucleotides read TGTGCCAGCAGCTTAGTGGGACCCCACTACGAGCAGTACTTC.

This rearrangement joins TRBV6-6 to TRBJ2-7; 8 nucleotides align to TRBD1. The ends lost 5 bases at V and 5 bases at J; junction bases unmatched: 2. This CDR3 spans 12 amino acids. Looked up from germline, CDR1 is MNHNY and CDR2 is SVGAGI (reference sequence). CDR3 sequence: CASSRQGNEQYF. In nucleotides, the CDR3 is TGTGCCAGCAGTAGACAGGGGAACGAGCAGTACTTC.

This chain joins TRBV7-9 and TRBJ2-1, with 8 bases lining up with TRBD2. Trimming removed 5 bases from V and 2 bases from J; junction bases left unmatched: 5. Germline V CDR1 and CDR2: SEHNR, FQNEAQ (reference sequence). The CDR3 covers 15 residues. For the CDR3, the DNA is TGTGCCAGCAGCACAACTAGCGGAACCTACAATGAGCAGTTCTTC. Protein product: CASSTTSGTYNEQFF.

This rearrangement joins TRBV30 to TRBJ2-2; D tentatively reads TRBD1 or TRBD2 (5 bases each). This CDR3 comprises 13 residues. V was pared by 0 bases and J by 6 bases, with 8 bases between. Germline V gene lookup returns CDR1 GTSNPN and CDR2 SVGIG (reference sequence). CDR3 amino acids: CAWSVLGAGELFF. CDR3 nucleotide sequence: TGTGCCTGGAGTGTACTGGGGGCCGGGGAGCTGTTTTTT. Drawing the rest from reference TRBV30 and TRBJ2-2, the complete variable domain is SQTIHQWPATLVQPVGSPLSLECTVEGTSNPNLYWYRQAAGRGLQLLFYSVGIGQISSEVPQNLSASRPQDRQFILSSKKLLLSDSGFYLCAWSVLGAGELFFGEGSRLTVL.

The gene calls are TRBV7-9 and TRBJ1-1; 9 positions agree with TRBD1. This CDR3 contains 16 residues. V lost 5 bases and J lost 3; bases outside the gene matches: 10. Germline V gene data show CDR1 as SEHNR and CDR2 as FQNEAQ (reference sequence). CDR3 DNA sequence: TGTGCCAGCAGCCCTTGGACAGGGGCGGGGGACACTGAAGCTTTCTTT. It specifies CASSPWTGAGDTEAFF.

The V gene is TRBV28, the J gene TRBJ2-5, with TRBD1 identical over 8 bases. The ends lost 5 bases at V and 5 bases at J; junction bases unmatched: 10. The CDR3 runs to 15 residues. The germline gives CDR1 MDHEN, CDR2 SYDVKM. The CDR3, as DNA: TGTGCCAGCAGTACGGACAGGGAGGTCGGGGAGACCCAGTACTTC. Translation gives CASSTDREVGETQYF.

This chain connects TRBV2 to TRBJ2-7; D ambiguous. The ends were cut back, 4 bases at V and 7 bases at J, with 8 bases in the middle. The CDR3 is 11 residues long. Germline V gene sequence: CDR1 SNHLY, CDR2 FYNNEI. The CDR3 is CASSAVAEQYF. The DNA for the CDR3 is TGTGCCAGCAGTGCCGTTGCGGAGCAGTACTTC.

J is TRBJ1-5 and V is TRBV28; D unresolved. The CDR3 is made up of 14 amino acids. Germline lookup yields CDR1 MDHEN and CDR2 SYDVKM. The germline V and J ends were trimmed by 5 bases and 0 bases, with 8 bases remaining between them. CDR3 DNA: TGTGCCAGCAGTCACGAATATAGCAATCAGCCCCAGCATTTT. This gives the protein CASSHEYSNQPQHF. The full variable domain, rest sourced from reference TRBV28 and TRBJ1-5, is DVKVTQSSRYLVKRTGEKVFLECVQDMDHENMFWYRQDPGLGLRLIYFSYDVKMKEKGDIPEGYSVSREKKERFSLILESASTNQTSMYLCASSHEYSNQPQHFGDGTRLSIL.

The V call is TRBV4-1, the J call TRBJ2-7; D not resolved. V was cut by 1 base and J by 7 bases, with 5 bases left in between. The germline V gene encodes CDR1 MGHRA and CDR2 YSYEKL. This CDR3 is 11 amino acids long. CDR3 bases: TGCGCCAGCAGCCAAGGACAAGAGCAGTACTTC. Translated, it gives CASSQGQEQYF.

The V and J genes are TRBV5-1 and TRBJ1-5; D is possibly TRBD1 (6 bases). This CDR3 has 21 amino acids. Per the germline V gene, CDR1 is SGHRS and CDR2 is YFSETQ. V lost 4 bases and J 1 base, leaving 30 bases between the germline ends. CDR3 sequence: CASSGPVVLGAGKKSNQPQHF. CDR3 coding DNA: TGCGCCAGCAGCGGGCCAGTGGTCTTGGGGGCGGGTAAAAAAAGCAATCAGCCCCAGCATTTT.

This rearrangement joins TRBV10-1 to TRBJ2-1; 10 nucleotides align to TRBD2. The CDR3 is 15 residues long. V lost 5 bases to trimming and J lost 3 bases; unmatched junction nucleotides: 4. CDR1 is WNHNN and CDR2 is SYGVQD in the germline V gene (reference sequence). The CDR3 reads CASSPGTSVYNEQFF. In DNA form, the CDR3 reads TGCGCCAGCAGTCCCGGGACTAGCGTCTACAATGAGCAGTTCTTC.

The rearrangement uses TRBV28 and TRBJ2-7; D remains unclear. Deletions cut 4 bases from V and 3 bases from J, with 16 bases between. The germline CDR1 and CDR2 sequences are MDHEN and SYDVKM. This CDR3 is built from 15 residues. The CDR3 loop is CASSSRRIQVYEQYF. The CDR3 nucleotides read TGTGCCAGCAGTTCCCGAAGAATCCAAGTCTACGAGCAGTACTTC.

This chain links TRBV4-1 with TRBJ2-7, with D possibly called TRBD1 or TRBD2 (5 bases each). Germline loops: CDR1 MGHRA, CDR2 YSYEKL. The V end was cut by 0 bases, the J end by 0 bases, with 21 bases between. The CDR3 consists of 19 residues. The CDR3, as DNA: TGCGCCAGCAGCCAAGATCCTCCCCCCGGGGCAGGGATCTCCTACGAGCAGTACTTC. Its translation is CASSQDPPPGAGISYEQYF.

The V call is TRBV27, the J call TRBJ2-3; D not certain. The V gene lost 3 bases and the J gene lost 5 bases, with 15 bases spanning the gap. Germline assignment: CDR1 MNHEY and CDR2 SMNVEV (reference sequence). CDR3 length: 15 amino acids. CDR3 loop: CASSFKDVRIDTQYF. In nucleotides, the CDR3 is TGTGCCAGCAGTTTTAAGGACGTACGGATAGATACGCAGTATTTT.

This chain connects TRBV29-1 to TRBJ2-1; 10 bases match TRBD2. J was trimmed by 9 bases and V by 1 base; bases with no gene match: 6. CDR1 is SQVTM, CDR2 ANQGSEA, per germline. The length of the CDR3 is 14 residues. CDR3 DNA: TGCAGCGTTGAAGGGCTAGCGGGAGTTAGTGAGCAGTTCTTC. Translating gives CSVEGLAGVSEQFF.

This chain joins TRBV7-2 and TRBJ2-7; perhaps TRBD2 as D (7 bases). V was cut by 2 bases and J by 1 base, with 12 bases left in between. The length of the CDR3 is 15 residues. Germline V gene sequence: CDR1 SGHTA, CDR2 FQGNSA. This CDR3 is CASSLPGRGSYEQYF. The CDR3 region has the DNA TGTGCCAGCAGCTTACCGGGGAGGGGGTCCTACGAGCAGTACTTC. The full variable domain, in which reference TRBV7-2 and TRBJ2-7 provide the parts outside the CDR3, is GAGVSQSPSNKVTEKGKDVELRCDPISGHTALYWYRQSLGQGLEFLIYFQGNSAPDKSGLPSDRFSAERTGGSVSTLTIQRTQQEDSAVYLCASSLPGRGSYEQYFGPGTRLTVT.